These T cell receptor beta chains were read from a single sample in a study of shared clonotypes between healthy human individuals. The data were produced by immunoSEQ multiplex PCR, yet TCRdb's version contains in-frame clones alone and is incomplete. The repertoire has about 2 million clones, roughly 94% of them found once; the top ten carry 0.13%. The sample was naive CD4+ T cells sorted from blood. These receptors came from a young man in good health. Each CDR3 is given with its conserved first and last residue. A D gene is named only where the DNA matches it firmly. Clone size, where shown, is once, few, many, or a class for clones that have expanded.

d_call,j_call,v_call,clone_size,cdr3_aa,cdr3_nt
NA,TRBJ2-3,TRBV10-1,NA,CASSAQSLPDTQYF,TGCGCCAGCAGTGCGCAGAGTTTGCCAGATACGCAGTATTTT
NA,TRBJ2-1,TRBV7-2,NA,CASSPMNSDNEQFF,TGTGCCAGCAGCCCCATGAATTCCGACAATGAGCAGTTCTTC
NA,TRBJ2-7,TRBV6-5,NA,CASSYSGRQYF,TGTGCCAGCAGTTACTCGGGCAGGCAGTACTTC
NA,TRBJ2-7,TRBV30,NA,CAWKRSYEQYF,TGTGCCTGGAAACGGTCCTACGAGCAGTACTTC
NA,TRBJ2-7,TRBV27,NA,CASSPFPGVGEQYF,TGTGCCAGCAGTCCCTTCCCGGGAGTAGGCGAGCAGTACTTC
TRBD2,TRBJ2-7,TRBV27,NA,CASKIAGVGGEQYF,TGTGCCAGCAAAATAGCGGGAGTCGGGGGGGAGCAGTACTTC
NA,TRBJ1-4,TRBV6-7,once,CASSYSNGRGTNEKLFF,TGTGCCAGCAGTTACTCTAACGGGAGGGGAACTAATGAAAAACTGTTTTTT
NA,TRBJ2-5,TRBV30,NA,CAWSPRRWYQETQYF,TGTGCCTGGAGTCCTAGGCGGTGGTACCAAGAGACCCAGTACTTC
NA,TRBJ1-4,TRBV29-1,NA,CSVGGSPDRPWATNEKLFF,TGCAGCGTTGGGGGGAGCCCGGACAGACCCTGGGCAACTAATGAAAAACTGTTTTTT
TRBD1,TRBJ1-1,TRBV11-2,NA,CASSLDNPGGSGEAFF,TGTGCCAGCAGCTTAGATAACCCAGGGGGCTCTGGTGAAGCTTTCTTT
NA,TRBJ2-3,TRBV30,NA,CAWSVRSGFTDTQYF,TGTGCCTGGAGTGTACGGAGCGGGTTCACAGATACGCAGTATTTT
NA,TRBJ2-3,TRBV5-4,NA,CASSLRATDTQYF,TGTGCCAGCAGCTTGCGCGCCACAGATACGCAGTATTTT
NA,TRBJ2-7,TRBV19,NA,CASSIIPGRPYEQYF,TGTGCCAGTAGTATAATCCCCGGCAGACCCTACGAGCAGTACTTC
NA,TRBJ1-5,TRBV5-1,NA,CASSLEGNSNQPQHF,TGCGCCAGCAGCTTGGAAGGAAATAGCAATCAGCCCCAGCATTTT
NA,TRBJ1-5,TRBV6-1,NA,CASSADGNSNQPQHF,TGTGCCAGCAGTGCTGATGGGAACAGCAATCAGCCCCAGCATTTT
NA,TRBJ1-6,TRBV30,NA,CAWRSTAAALHF,TGTGCCTGGAGGAGCACCGCGGCGGCCCTCCACTTT
NA,TRBJ1-1,TRBV9,NA,CASSVAMHAEAFF,TGTGCCAGCAGCGTAGCAATGCATGCTGAAGCTTTCTTT
NA,TRBJ2-5,TRBV25-1,NA,CASSVWGREETQYF,TGTGCCAGCAGTGTTTGGGGACGGGAAGAGACCCAGTACTTC
NA,TRBJ1-3,TRBV7-8,NA,CASSPNAGNTIYF,TGTGCCAGCAGCCCCAACGCTGGAAACACCATATATTTT
NA,TRBJ2-7,TRBV9,NA,CASSVGAGSYEQYF,TGTGCCAGCAGCGTAGGGGCAGGGTCCTACGAGCAGTACTTC
NA,TRBJ1-1,TRBV2,NA,CASSDRTGRPRGAFF,TGTGCCAGCAGCGACCGTACAGGTCGACCCCGAGGAGCTTTCTTT
NA,TRBJ2-5,TRBV7-6,NA,CASSLTETQYF,TGTGCCAGCAGCTTAACAGAGACCCAGTACTTC
TRBD2,TRBJ2-7,TRBV4-3,NA,CASSQGLAEAYEQYF,TGCGCCAGCAGCCAAGGACTAGCGGAGGCCTACGAGCAGTACTTC
NA,TRBJ2-1,TRBV7-2,NA,CASSLLAGAGGEQFF,TGTGCCAGCAGCTTACTGGCGGGGGCTGGCGGTGAGCAGTTCTTC
NA,TRBJ1-4,TRBV5-1,NA,CASSLISGKLFF,TGCGCCAGCAGCTTGATTTCCGGAAAACTGTTTTTT
NA,TRBJ1-1,TRBV11-3,NA,CASSLDSVRTEAFF,TGTGCCAGCAGCTTGGACAGCGTGCGCACTGAAGCTTTCTTT
TRBD2,TRBJ2-1,TRBV6-6,NA,CASSYGLAGNEQFF,TGTGCCAGCAGTTACGGTCTAGCGGGAAATGAGCAGTTCTTC
TRBD2,TRBJ2-7,TRBV11-2,NA,CVSSLMALAGSYEQYF,TGTGTCAGCAGCTTAATGGCCCTAGCGGGCTCCTACGAGCAGTACTTC
NA,TRBJ1-5,TRBV2,NA,CATSRDAAGTSNQPQHF,TGTGCCACCAGCCGGGATGCAGCGGGGACCAGCAATCAGCCCCAGCATTTT
TRBD1,TRBJ1-4,TRBV2,NA,CASRADRGQYEKLFF,TGTGCCAGCAGAGCCGACAGGGGGCAGTATGAAAAACTGTTTTTT
NA,TRBJ1-5,TRBV7-9,once,CASRVPGHPTRQPQHF,TGTGCCAGCAGGGTGCCGGGACACCCTACAAGACAGCCCCAGCATTTT
NA,TRBJ2-7,TRBV7-2,NA,CASSLARGYEQYF,TGTGCCAGCAGCTTAGCAAGGGGTTACGAGCAGTACTTC
TRBD1,TRBJ1-4,TRBV4-1,NA,CASSQQSTGSNEKLFF,TGCGCCAGCAGCCAACAATCGACAGGGTCTAATGAAAAACTGTTTTTT
NA,TRBJ1-6,TRBV7-8,NA,CASSLDLTGPLHF,TGTGCCAGCAGCTTAGATCTGACAGGTCCCCTCCACTTT
NA,TRBJ1-1,TRBV9,NA,CASSPQPGNTEAFF,TGTGCCAGCAGCCCCCAGCCGGGGAACACTGAAGCTTTCTTT
NA,TRBJ1-5,TRBV5-6,NA,CASSFGRTGSNQPQHF,TGTGCCAGCAGCTTTGGTAGAACAGGTAGCAATCAGCCCCAGCATTTT
TRBD2,TRBJ2-7,TRBV18,NA,CASSPLLAGGEQYF,TGTGCCAGCTCACCCCTCCTAGCGGGAGGCGAGCAGTACTTC
TRBD1,TRBJ2-7,TRBV7-9,NA,CASSLGTVYEQYF,TGTGCCAGCAGCCTGGGGACAGTCTACGAGCAGTACTTC
NA,TRBJ2-1,TRBV19,once,CASTQYNEQFF,TGTGCCAGTACCCAATACAATGAGCAGTTCTTC
TRBD2,TRBJ2-1,TRBV7-9,few,CASSLLAGVWNEQFF,TGTGCCAGCAGTCTACTAGCGGGAGTATGGAATGAGCAGTTCTTC
NA,TRBJ2-2,TRBV12-5,NA,CASGLVGDSRELFF,TGTGCTAGTGGTTTGGTAGGAGACAGCCGGGAGCTGTTTTTT
NA,TRBJ2-5,TRBV6-6,NA,CASKPGQETQYF,TGTGCCAGCAAACCGGGCCAAGAGACCCAGTACTTC
NA,TRBJ1-2,TRBV28,NA,CASRDNYGYTF,TGTGCCAGCAGGGATAACTATGGCTACACCTTC
NA,TRBJ2-7,TRBV6-5,NA,CASSSGLHYEQYF,TGTGCCAGCAGTTCGGGACTCCACTACGAGCAGTACTTC
NA,TRBJ2-4,TRBV6-1,NA,CASSEVWTVPKNIQYF,TGTGCCAGCAGTGAAGTTTGGACGGTTCCCAAAAACATTCAGTACTTC
TRBD1,TRBJ2-1,TRBV25-1,NA,CASRGDSSYNEQFF,TGTGCCAGCAGGGGGGACAGCTCCTACAATGAGCAGTTCTTC
NA,TRBJ1-1,TRBV10-3,NA,CAISATDNTEAFF,TGTGCCATCAGTGCCACAGATAACACTGAAGCTTTCTTT
TRBD2,TRBJ2-7,TRBV4-1,NA,CASSQGWGGSDGRWEQYF,TGCGCCAGCAGCCAAGGGTGGGGCGGGAGCGACGGCAGGTGGGAGCAGTACTTC
NA,TRBJ2-3,TRBV29-1,NA,CSAGALGQITDTQYF,TGCAGCGCTGGGGCCCTTGGACAAATCACAGATACGCAGTATTTT
NA,TRBJ1-2,TRBV27,NA,CASSSGGSRYGYTF,TGTGCCAGCAGTTCTGGGGGTAGTCGCTATGGCTACACCTTC
NA,TRBJ2-5,TRBV7-9,NA,CASSLGGRRETQYF,TGTGCCAGCAGCTTAGGAGGCAGGCGAGAGACCCAGTACTTC
NA,TRBJ2-1,TRBV7-9,NA,CASSSKGNEQFF,TGTGCCAGCAGCTCAAAGGGTAATGAGCAGTTCTTC